The text below deals with one T cell receptor beta chain. The antigen is undetermined. Cultured CD4+ T-cell DNA underwent Oncomine TCR Beta short-read sequencing. TCRdb reprocessed the PCR reads with MiXCR, giving one entry per CDR3 protein. The profile shows about 25,000 distinct CDR3 sequences, roughly 50% of them singletons. The data belong to a study of vaccination and CD4 T cells after COVID-19. Trimming at V came to 5 bases and at J to 4 bases, leaving 4 bases not matched to a gene. In germline, CDR1 is SGHTA, CDR2 FQGNSA. The CDR3 sequence is 13 residues long. Treatment described: approximately 9-day PBMC culture with coronavirus spike peptide pools or control peptides (ViraFEST assay).

Sequencing was performed on CD4+ T cells from blood, cultured in vitro. This TCR derives from a human donor who had recovered from COVID-19. J is TRBJ1-1 and V is TRBV7-2; 7 positions match TRBD1. The CDR3 sequence: CASSTRQGTEAFF. CDR3 nucleotide sequence: TGTGCCAGCAGCACAAGACAGGGCACTGAAGCTTTCTTT.